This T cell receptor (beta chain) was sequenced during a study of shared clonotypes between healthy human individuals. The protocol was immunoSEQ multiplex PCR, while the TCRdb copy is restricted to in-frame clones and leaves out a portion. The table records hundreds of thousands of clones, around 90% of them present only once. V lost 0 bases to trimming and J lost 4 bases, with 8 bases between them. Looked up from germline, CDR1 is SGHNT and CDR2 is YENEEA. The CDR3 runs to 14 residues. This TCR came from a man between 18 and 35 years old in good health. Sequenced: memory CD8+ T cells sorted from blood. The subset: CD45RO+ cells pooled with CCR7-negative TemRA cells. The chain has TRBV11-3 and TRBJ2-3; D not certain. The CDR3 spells CASSLETASDTQYF. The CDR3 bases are TGTGCCAGCAGCTTAGAAACAGCTTCAGATACGCAGTATTTT.